This is a list of T cell receptor beta chains from one sample in a study of blood T cells in healthy people across ages. TCRdb reprocessed the 5' RACE reads with MiXCR, giving one entry per CDR3 protein. Of about 1.4 million distinct CDR3 sequences in the sample, approximately 59% were seen once. The sample was blood. The receptors originated from a man younger than 30 in good health. Both conserved end residues are part of each CDR3. A D gene is named only where the DNA matches it firmly. Where a row states a size, it is once, few, many or the class of an expanded clone; other rows omit it.

v_gene	abundance	d_gene	j_gene	CDR3nt	CDR3aa
TRBV29-1	.	TRBD2	TRBJ2-3	TGCAGCGTCGGCGGGGGGGCTGCAGATACGCAGTATTTT	CSVGGGAADTQYF
TRBV5-6	.	.	TRBJ2-7	TGTGCCAGCAGCCACAGCAACCACGAGCAGTACTTC	CASSHSNHEQYF
TRBV5-1	.	TRBD1	TRBJ2-7	TGCGCCAGCAGCCCAGCCGGGACAGCGTATAACGAGCAGTACTTC	CASSPAGTAYNEQYF
TRBV5-1	.	.	TRBJ2-7	TGCGCCAGCAGCTTGGACCAGGCCTCCTACGAGCAGTACTTC	CASSLDQASYEQYF
TRBV29-1	.	.	TRBJ2-7	TGCAGCGTTGAAGGGGCGGGGGCCAGCTCCTACGAGCAGTACTTC	CSVEGAGASSYEQYF
TRBV11-2	.	.	TRBJ2-1	TGTGCCAGCAGCTTAGTGGGGGGCATGATGTTCAATGAGCAGTTCTTC	CASSLVGGMMFNEQFF
TRBV12-3/TRBV12-4	.	TRBD1	TRBJ2-1	TGTGCCAGCAGACCTGAAGGGACAGGGAACTACAATGAGCAGTTCTTC	CASRPEGTGNYNEQFF
TRBV7-9	.	.	TRBJ2-7	TGTGCCAGCAGCAATCCGGACAACTACGAGCAGTACTTC	CASSNPDNYEQYF
TRBV7-9	.	TRBD1	TRBJ2-5	TGTGCCAGCAGCGGAGGTAGGGGACAGCTAAAAGAGACCCAGTACTTC	CASSGGRGQLKETQYF
TRBV5-1	many	.	TRBJ2-1	TGTGCCAGCAGCTTAGTCGGTGATGAGCAGTTCTTC	CASSLVGDEQFF
TRBV20-1	.	.	TRBJ1-2	TGCAGTGCCCCGGACACTACTTTCTATGGCTACACCTTC	CSAPDTTFYGYTF